A selection of T cell receptor beta chains follows, all from one sample in a study of Ad26.COV2.S vaccination and SARS-CoV-2 variants. Sequencing was performed with immunoSEQ multiplex PCR; in TCRdb, only in-frame clones are kept and a portion is missing. The sample includes fewer than 300,000 clones, more than 75% of them seen just once. The sequencing used peripheral blood, collected in a trial of Ad26.COV2.S vaccine versus placebo. These receptors all come from a person between 18 and 59 years old who received the Ad26.COV2.S COVID-19 vaccine or a placebo. Each CDR3 is given with its conserved first and last residue. Each record gives: V gene, J gene, D gene, clone size, CDR3 DNA, CDR3 protein. The D gene is left open where the match is weak. Size values are once, few and many counts, or a class for expanded clones, and some rows have none.

TRBV5-1	TRBJ2-7	TRBD2	-	TGCGCCAGCAGCTTCGTTGGGACTAGCGGGAGGGGATCCTACGAGCAGTACTTC	CASSFVGTSGRGSYEQYF
TRBV5-6	TRBJ1-3	-	once	TGTGCCAGCAGCTCCGGGACGGCTGGAAACACCATATATTTT	CASSSGTAGNTIYF
TRBV9	TRBJ2-1	-	-	TGTGCCAGCAGCGTAGCGGGCTCCTACAATGAGCAGTTCTTC	CASSVAGSYNEQFF
TRBV29-1	TRBJ2-2	-	-	TGCAGCGTCCCAGGGTCTCCCGGGGAGCTGTTTTTT	CSVPGSPGELFF
TRBV9	TRBJ2-1	-	-	TGTGCCAGCAGCGTAGGGAGGCTGAGGGACAATGAGCAGTTCTTC	CASSVGRLRDNEQFF
TRBV5-1	TRBJ2-5	-	-	TGCGCCAGCAGCTCGAACAGTCAAGAGACCCAGTACTTC	CASSSNSQETQYF
TRBV5-1	TRBJ2-1	TRBD2	-	TGCGCCAGCAGCCAATTGGGACTAGTGGATGAGCAGTTCTTC	CASSQLGLVDEQFF
TRBV5-4	TRBJ2-1	-	-	TGTGCCAGCAGCTTGGTCGCAAATGAGCAGTTCTTC	CASSLVANEQFF
TRBV10-3	TRBJ1-1	TRBD1	-	TGTGCCATCAGCGACCCGACAGGGAAAAGTGAAGCTTTCTTT	CAISDPTGKSEAFF
TRBV18	TRBJ1-2	-	-	TGTGCCAGCTCACCCGACCTCCTGGGGGAGGGCTACACCTTC	CASSPDLLGEGYTF
TRBV12-3/TRBV12-4	TRBJ1-2	TRBD1	-	TGTGCCAGCAGTCGAACAGGGGGCCATGGCTACACCTTC	CASSRTGGHGYTF